This is a list of T cell receptor beta chains from one sample in a study of OX40 agonist ivuxolimab in advanced cancers. Some clones are missing from TCRdb's copy, which holds only in-frame ones; the method was immunoSEQ multiplex PCR. The repertoire has around 68,000 clones, around 85% of them found once; the top ten carry approximately 0.68%. Here the sequenced sample was CD4+ or CD8+ T cells sorted from blood, taken in a trial of the OX40 agonist ivuxolimab. All receptors come from an adult with an advanced solid tumor such as melanoma, head and neck, liver or kidney cancer. Each CDR3 is given with its conserved first and last residue. D genes are given only for firm matches. Size is stated for part of the rows, as once, few or many counts, or as a class when the clone is expanded.

V,size,D,J,CDR3,DNA
TRBV10-3,NA,TRBD2,TRBJ2-2,CAISTGTSGNTGELFF,TGTGCCATCAGTACAGGGACTAGCGGGAACACCGGGGAGCTGTTTTTT
TRBV19,NA,NA,TRBJ1-5,CASSRTSRREPQHF,TGTGCCAGTAGTAGGACCAGCCGAAGGGAGCCCCAGCATTTT
TRBV2,NA,NA,TRBJ1-1,CASSQTATNTEAFF,TGTGCCAGCAGCCAAACGGCGACGAACACTGAAGCTTTCTTT
TRBV6-5,NA,NA,TRBJ2-3,CASRDGSDTQYF,TGTGCCAGCAGGGATGGGTCAGATACGCAGTATTTT
TRBV7-9,once,NA,TRBJ1-1,CASSLGGSNTEAFF,TGTGCCAGCAGCCTAGGTGGGTCGAACACTGAAGCTTTCTTT
TRBV27,NA,TRBD1,TRBJ2-7,CASSLRQGPYEQYF,TGTGCCAGCAGCTTAAGACAGGGCCCCTACGAGCAGTACTTC
TRBV6-5,NA,TRBD1,TRBJ1-2,CASTTQGGGYTF,TGTGCCAGCACCACACAGGGGGGTGGCTACACCTTC
TRBV6-6,NA,TRBD1,TRBJ1-5,CASSYGTGNNQPQHF,TGTGCCAGCAGTTACGGGACAGGGAACAATCAGCCCCAGCATTTT
TRBV10-1,NA,TRBD1,TRBJ1-1,CASSESNRGQGAFF,TGCGCCAGCAGTGAGTCGAACAGAGGACAGGGAGCTTTCTTT
TRBV27,once,NA,TRBJ1-6,CASRTTGTENSPLHF,TGTGCCAGCAGAACTACCGGGACGGAAAATTCACCCCTCCACTTT
TRBV7-9,NA,NA,TRBJ2-2,CASSPYTGELFF,TGTGCCAGCAGCCCTTACACCGGGGAGCTGTTTTTT
TRBV6-4,NA,NA,TRBJ1-6,CASSEVGLNSPLHF,TGTGCCAGCAGTGAGGTGGGTCTCAATTCACCCCTCCACTTT
TRBV7-9,NA,NA,TRBJ2-4,CASSAGRALAKNIQYF,TGTGCCAGCAGCGCTGGCCGGGCCCTAGCCAAAAACATTCAGTACTTC
TRBV5-1,NA,NA,TRBJ2-5,CASTLTSGQETQYF,TGCGCCAGCACCCTAACTTCAGGGCAAGAGACCCAGTACTTC
TRBV28,NA,NA,TRBJ2-5,CASSARRSGLRGQETQYF,TGTGCCAGCAGTGCCAGACGGTCAGGGCTTAGAGGCCAAGAGACCCAGTACTTC
TRBV7-2,NA,NA,TRBJ1-1,CASSFPLPQGDTEAFF,TGTGCCAGCAGCTTTCCTCTACCCCAAGGGGACACTGAAGCTTTCTTT
TRBV18,NA,TRBD2,TRBJ2-7,CASSSGAGGPYEQYF,TGTGCCAGCTCCTCCGGGGCGGGGGGCCCCTACGAGCAGTACTTC
TRBV5-4,NA,TRBD1,TRBJ2-5,CASSLARTGQETQYF,TGTGCCAGCAGCTTGGCGAGGACAGGGCAAGAGACCCAGTACTTC
TRBV7-2,once,TRBD1,TRBJ2-2,CASSRQGSNTGELFF,TGTGCCAGCAGCAGACAGGGATCCAACACCGGGGAGCTGTTTTTT
TRBV6-6,once,TRBD1,TRBJ1-1,CASRPQGTEAFF,TGTGCCAGCAGACCACAGGGGACTGAAGCTTTCTTT